This T cell receptor (beta chain) was sequenced for a study of shared clonotypes between healthy human individuals. Genomic DNA came from approximately 92 million PBMCs in unsorted samples. The authors ran unsorted PBMC replicate PCRs on around 320 ng DNA, 25,000 to 35,000 T cell genomes. DNA from unsorted PBMC was sequenced on ten immunoSEQ deep assay plates. As handled by the study authors: Sequence data from immunoSEQ were junction-only and lacked quality scores; consequently, filtering differed. Clones were sequenced by immunoSEQ multiplex PCR, and TCRdb holds only the in-frame ones, with some missing. V, J and clone size reflect that table, while D and trimming were determined from the DNA. The data show approximately 480,000 clones, about 79% seen once. V lost 4 bases, J lost 0 bases, and 4 bases lay in between. There are 14 residues in the CDR3. Germline V gene data show CDR1 as SGHDN and CDR2 as FVKESK.

This sequence was found in a woman between 35 and 50 years old in good health. Some clones in this sample may be carry-over from other donors' samples. Sequencing used PBMCs. The chain couples TRBV14 to TRBJ2-6; the D is unclear. The CDR3 DNA reads as TGTGCCAGCAGCCTATCCTCTGGGGCCAACGTCCTGACTTTC. Translating gives CASSLSSGANVLTF.